A selection of T cell receptor beta chains follows, all from one sample in a study of T-cell reconstitution after alpha-beta-depleted transplantation in children. TCRdb re-called the PCR reads through MiXCR, storing one row per CDR3 protein. The sample comprises some 180,000 distinct CDR3 sequences, roughly 6.6% of which are singletons, and about 5.5% rests with the top ten. Here the sequenced sample was PBMCs, taken before TCRalphabeta/CD19-depleted stem cell transplant. Receptors were obtained from a boy under 10 years old with acute lymphoblastic leukemia, due to receive a stem cell transplant. Both conserved end residues are part of each CDR3. A D gene is named only where the DNA matches it firmly. Size tells how often a clone was seen (once, few, many) or the class of an expanded clone, and some rows leave it out.

>TRBV5-6|few|15|-|TRBJ2-2
CASSLVGENTGELFF
TGTGCCAGCAGCTTGGTTGGAGAGAACACCGGGGAGCTGTTTTTT
>TRBV29-1|many|11|-|TRBJ2-3
CSGGLDPTQYF
TGCAGCGGGGGACTGGACCCTACGCAGTATTTT
>TRBV7-9|few|15|-|TRBJ1-2
CAISLGQGANYGYTF
TGTGCCATCAGCTTAGGGCAGGGAGCTAACTATGGCTACACCTTC
>TRBV6-2/TRBV6-3|many|15|TRBD2|TRBJ2-1
CASSYYSGGDNEQFF
TGTGCCAGCAGTTACTATAGCGGGGGGGACAATGAGCAGTTCTTC
>TRBV6-1|many|15|-|TRBJ1-3
CASSENSLGGNTIYF
TGTGCCAGCAGTGAAAACAGTCTCGGGGGAAACACCATATATTTT
>TRBV12-3/TRBV12-4|many|11|-|TRBJ1-4
CASSPNEKLFF
TGTGCCAGCAGTCCCAATGAAAAACTGTTTTTT
>TRBV5-1|many|14|TRBD2|TRBJ2-7
CASRTSGGSYEQYF
TGCGCCAGCAGGACTAGCGGTGGTTCCTACGAGCAGTACTTC
>TRBV28|many|12|-|TRBJ1-4
CASGDRNEKLFF
TGTGCCAGTGGGGATCGTAATGAAAAACTGTTTTTT
>TRBV3-1|many|14|-|TRBJ2-7
CASSHHGQEYEQYF
TGTGCCAGCAGCCACCACGGGCAAGAATACGAGCAGTACTTC
>TRBV29-1|many|15|-|TRBJ2-5
CSVEPGVTNQETQYF
TGCAGCGTTGAACCTGGAGTGACAAACCAAGAGACCCAGTACTTC
>TRBV11-2|many|15|TRBD1|TRBJ2-7
CASRSSGTGNYEQYF
TGTGCCAGCAGATCCTCCGGGACAGGGAACTACGAGCAGTACTTC
>TRBV29-1|-|16|TRBD2|TRBJ2-7
CSVDGLAGGYSYEQYF
TGCAGCGTTGACGGTCTAGCGGGGGGTTACTCCTACGAGCAGTACTTC
>TRBV4-2|-|14|TRBD1|TRBJ1-1
CASSGTVQTNEAFF
TGTGCCAGCAGCGGGACAGTTCAAACCAATGAAGCTTTCTTT
>TRBV10-2|-|16|-|TRBJ2-1
CASSDISEWLYNEQFF
TGCGCCAGCAGTGATATTTCTGAGTGGCTCTACAATGAGCAGTTCTTC
>TRBV29-1|many|13|TRBD1|TRBJ2-7
CSVVGTGIYEQYF
TGCAGCGTTGTCGGGACAGGGATATACGAGCAGTACTTC
>TRBV2|-|14|TRBD1|TRBJ2-7
CASSTGTDNYEQYF
TGTGCCAGCAGTACCGGGACAGATAACTACGAGCAGTACTTC
>TRBV28|few|18|TRBD2|TRBJ2-5
CASSRNQGAGGQGETQYF
TGTGCCAGCAGTAGGAACCAAGGAGCGGGGGGGCAAGGAGAGACCCAGTACTTC
>TRBV3-1|few|16|-|TRBJ2-7
CASSQGSGWNPYEQYF
TGTGCCAGCAGCCAAGGGTCCGGATGGAACCCCTACGAGCAGTACTTC
>TRBV5-1|-|15|-|TRBJ1-5
CASSFGDGGNQPQHF
TGCGCCAGCAGCTTTGGGGACGGCGGCAATCAGCCCCAGCATTTT
>TRBV7-9|many|14|-|TRBJ2-3
CASSLAGSSDTQYF
TGTGCCAGCAGCTTAGCCGGGAGCTCAGATACGCAGTATTTT
>TRBV5-1|many|13|-|TRBJ1-2
CASSLEADYGYTF
TGCGCCAGCAGCTTGGAGGCAGACTATGGCTACACCTTC
>TRBV28|few|16|TRBD1|TRBJ1-3
CASSSRGGISGNTIYF
TGTGCCAGCAGCAGCAGGGGGGGGATCTCTGGAAACACCATATATTTT
>TRBV28|many|14|TRBD1|TRBJ2-4
CASSIGTGQNIQYF
TGTGCCAGCAGCATAGGGACAGGGCAAAACATTCAGTACTTC
>TRBV4-3|few|15|TRBD1|TRBJ2-7
CASSQEGTGNYEQYF
TGCGCCAGCAGCCAAGAAGGGACAGGGAACTACGAGCAGTACTTC
>TRBV20-1|-|14|-|TRBJ2-1
CSAVTAATYNEQFF
TGCAGTGCTGTAACGGCGGCGACGTACAATGAGCAGTTCTTC
>TRBV11-2|many|12|-|TRBJ2-2
CASSLGAGELFF
TGTGCCAGCAGCTTAGGGGCCGGGGAGCTGTTTTTT
>TRBV28|few|16|-|TRBJ1-4
CASSLFGTVSNEKLFF
TGTGCCAGCAGTTTGTTCGGCACAGTGTCTAATGAAAAACTGTTTTTT
>TRBV12-3/TRBV12-4|many|11|-|TRBJ2-1
CASKVYNEQFF
TGTGCCAGCAAGGTATACAATGAGCAGTTCTTC
>TRBV10-3|many|14|-|TRBJ1-5
CAISADSSNQPQHF
TGTGCCATCAGTGCTGACAGTAGCAATCAGCCCCAGCATTTT
>TRBV3-1|many|15|TRBD1|TRBJ1-2
CASSHDGQGVYGYTF
TGTGCCAGCAGCCATGACGGACAGGGGGTTTATGGCTACACCTTC
>TRBV29-1|many|14|TRBD2|TRBJ2-7
CSVLLAGDLYEQYF
TGCAGCGTCCTACTAGCGGGAGACCTCTACGAGCAGTACTTC
>TRBV20-1|many|14|TRBD1|TRBJ2-7
CSAIGQGSSYEQYF
TGCAGTGCGATAGGACAGGGTAGCTCCTACGAGCAGTACTTC
>TRBV21-1|many|16|-|TRBJ2-1
CASSKMREVSYNEQFF
TGTGCCAGCAGCAAAATGCGGGAGGTTTCCTACAATGAGCAGTTCTTC
>TRBV6-5|few|12|-|TRBJ2-1
CASSYTGDEQFF
TGTGCCAGCAGTTACACGGGGGATGAGCAGTTCTTC
>TRBV29-1|many|13|-|TRBJ1-5
CSVCQQWDQPQHF
TGCAGCGTTTGCCAACAGTGGGATCAGCCCCAGCATTTT
>TRBV6-5|many|18|TRBD2|TRBJ2-1
CASSRTSGRAFSNNEQFF
TGTGCCAGCAGTCGGACTAGCGGGAGGGCCTTCTCGAACAATGAGCAGTTCTTC